These 31 T cell receptor beta chains came from one sample sequenced in a study of T cells in localized non-small cell lung cancer (dated by TCRdb to between 2020 and 2021). Receptor libraries were prepared by the immunoSEQ multiplex PCR assay. This is the immuneACCESS table as TCRdb keeps it, with only in-frame sequences that have V and J called. A part of the clones is gone; compared with another copy, unresolved V genes explain less than half, and the rest is unexplained. The sample yields roughly 30,000 clones; about 90% were counted once. The top ten hold around 5.9% of the sample. Sequencing was performed on PBMCs, taken before any cancer treatment. These receptors were collected from a man aged 40 to 75 with stage II lung adenocarcinoma.

The rearrangement links TRBV5-1 to TRBJ1-1, with 8 bases that match TRBD1. The trim removed 4 bases at V and 5 bases at J, leaving 10 bases unmatched. Looked up from germline, CDR1 is SGHRS and CDR2 is YFSETQ. There are 15 residues in the CDR3. CDR3 in amino acids: CASSTRPGGETEAFF. CDR3 nucleotides: TGCGCCAGCAGCACCAGACCAGGGGGCGAAACTGAAGCTTTCTTT.

This rearrangement joins TRBV6-5 to TRBJ1-1, with 8 bases aligning to TRBD1. Germline CDR1 is MNHEY and CDR2 is SVGAGI. V trimming: 6 bases; J trimming: 7 bases; junction bases outside the gene matches: 7. This CDR3 has 13 residues. CDR3 nucleotide sequence: TGTGCCAGCAGCCTCGGACAGGGCCATGAAGCTTTCTTT. This sequence encodes CASSLGQGHEAFF.

The chain recombines TRBV7-3 with TRBJ2-1, with D perhaps matching TRBD1 (6 bases). V shed 3 bases and J shed 5 bases, with 17 bases lying between them. Germline V gene lookup returns CDR1 SGHTA and CDR2 FQGTGA. The CDR3 runs to 16 residues. The CDR3 here is CASSLVGRGFNNEQFF. As DNA, the CDR3 is TGTGCCAGCAGCTTGGTGGGCAGGGGCTTTAACAATGAGCAGTTCTTC.

The rearrangement joins TRBV4-3 to TRBJ2-7, with D perhaps given as TRBD1 or TRBD2 (5 bases each). The V end was cut by 0 bases, the J end by 4 bases, with 10 bases between. This CDR3 has 14 residues. Germline CDR1 LGHNA, CDR2 YSLEER. This chain's CDR3 is CASSQDRGPYEQYF. The DNA of the CDR3 is TGCGCCAGCAGCCAAGATCGGGGACCTTACGAGCAGTACTTC.

The chain couples TRBV7-2 to TRBJ2-3, with unresolved D. Germline assignment: CDR1 SGHTA and CDR2 FQGNSA. The V end was cut by 0 bases, the J end by 2 bases, with 9 bases between. This CDR3 is built from 15 residues. DNA of the CDR3: TGTGCCAGCAGCTTAGCGGGCAGAAACACAGATACGCAGTATTTT. Amino acids: CASSLAGRNTDTQYF.

The chain joins TRBV7-2 to TRBJ1-1; D remains unclear. CDR1 and CDR2 (germline): SGHTA, FQGNSA. CDR3 length: 13 residues. The V and J ends lost 4 bases and 1 base respectively, with 7 bases between them. CDR3 sequence (DNA): TGTGCCAGCAGCTGGGCAGCGAACACTGAAGCTTTCTTT. Protein product: CASSWAANTEAFF.

The CDR3 DNA is TGCAGCGCTGGGAGGGTGGCGGACACCGGGGAGCTGTTTTTT. Its protein product is CSAGRVADTGELFF. The V call is TRBV29-1, the J call TRBJ2-2, with TRBD2 matching over 7 bases. The CDR3 totals 14 residues. The germline gives CDR1 SQVTM, CDR2 ANQGSEA. The V gene end was trimmed by 7 bases and the J gene end by 3 bases; junction bases not matched to a gene: 8.

This sequence joins TRBV11-2 and TRBJ2-5, with D perhaps matching TRBD2 (5 bases). Between the trimmed V and J ends, which lost 2 bases and 2 bases, there was a span of 9 bases. The CDR3 length is 14 residues. Germline assignment: CDR1 SGHAT and CDR2 FQNNGV. The CDR3 sequence: CASSLLGRQETQYF. The DNA for the CDR3 is TGTGCCAGCAGCTTACTAGGGAGACAAGAGACCCAGTACTTC.

The chain couples TRBV28 to TRBJ2-7; D call uncertain. CDR3 length: 13 residues. Trimming cost V 8 bases and J 6 bases, with 17 bases left between them. Germline V gives CDR1 MDHEN, CDR2 SYDVKM. Written as DNA, the CDR3 is TGTGCCAGCCTAGGGATGCCGAATCGCGAGCAGTACTTC. Its protein product is CASLGMPNREQYF.

This clone was recorded once. The J gene is TRBJ1-2, the V gene TRBV7-9; tentatively, D is TRBD1 (5 bases). V shed 2 bases and J shed 3 bases, with 7 bases lying between them. This CDR3 contains 13 residues. The germline CDR1 and CDR2 sequences are SEHNR and FQNEAQ (reference sequence). This CDR3 is CASSLLGDYGYTF. The CDR3 DNA reads TGTGCCAGCAGCTTACTAGGGGACTATGGCTACACCTTC.

The gene calls are TRBV27 and TRBJ2-3; unclear D gene. This CDR3 spans 13 amino acids. V was clipped by 6 bases and J by 0 bases, with 7 bases between them. The germline CDR1 and CDR2 sequences are MNHEY and SMNVEV (reference sequence). The CDR3 coding sequence is TGTGCCAGCAGCCTCGTTAGCACAGATACGCAGTATTTT. It codes for CASSLVSTDTQYF.

This chain uses TRBV28 with TRBJ2-1, with 10 nucleotides matching TRBD2. J was trimmed by 8 bases and V by 3 bases; bases with no gene match: 13. The CDR3 is 17 residues long. Per germline, CDR1 MDHEN and CDR2 SYDVKM. The CDR3 sequence: CASSFLKREGLFDEQFF. CDR3 nucleotides: TGTGCCAGCAGTTTTTTGAAGCGGGAGGGCCTATTCGATGAGCAGTTCTTC.

This clone was observed a handful of times. The chain employs TRBV5-5 and TRBJ2-3, with TRBD1 matching 9 bases. The ends lost 5 bases at V and 5 bases at J; junction bases unmatched: 6. The CDR3 runs 14 residues. Germline V gene data show CDR1 as SGHKS and CDR2 as YYEKEE (reference sequence). The CDR3 reads CASSSGTGQDTQYF. CDR3 DNA sequence: TGTGCCAGCAGTTCCGGGACAGGGCAAGATACGCAGTATTTT.

The chain recombines TRBV30 with TRBJ2-5; D tentatively fits TRBD1 or TRBD2 (5 bases each). Germline V gives CDR1 GTSNPN, CDR2 SVGIG (reference sequence). There are 16 residues in the CDR3. The ends were cut back, 4 bases at V and 4 bases at J, with 22 bases in the middle. The CDR3 loop is CAWTTRDGSKRETQYF. Here the CDR3 DNA reads TGTGCCTGGACCACGAGGGACGGATCGAAGCGAGAGACCCAGTACTTC.

The chain has TRBV9 and TRBJ2-1; 9 bases match TRBD2. The V gene end was trimmed by 4 bases and the J gene end by 4 bases; junction bases not matched to a gene: 9. The CDR3 runs to 16 residues. Germline CDR1 is SGDLS and CDR2 is YYNGEE. The CDR3 sequence: CASSSIAGVDYNEQFF. DNA for the CDR3: TGTGCCAGCAGCTCTATAGCGGGAGTTGATTACAATGAGCAGTTCTTC.

This rearrangement joins TRBV5-8 to TRBJ1-5, with D possibly matching TRBD1 (5 bases). The CDR3 totals 13 residues. V gave up 4 bases and J gave up 6 bases, with 11 bases separating them. CDR1 SGHTS and CDR2 YDEGEE come from the germline V gene. CDR3 loop: CASSRQGLQPQHF. DNA of the CDR3: TGTGCCAGCAGCCGCCAGGGCCTTCAGCCCCAGCATTTT. Using reference TRBV5-8 and TRBJ1-5 for the parts outside the CDR3, the full variable domain is EAGVTQSPTHLIKTRGQQATLRCSPISGHTSVYWYQQALGLGLQFLLWYDEGEERNRGNFPPRFSGRQFPNYSSELNVNALELEDSALYLCASSRQGLQPQHFGDGTRLSIL.

The rearrangement joins TRBV25-1 to TRBJ2-1, with 8 bases that match TRBD1. Germline V CDR1 and CDR2: MGHDK, SYGVNS. The CDR3 totals 15 residues. Trimming cost V 6 bases and J 8 bases; bases outside gene matches: 12. As DNA, the CDR3 is TGTGCCAGCAGCGACAGGGGCCCGCGTGCAGATGAGCAGTTCTTC. Translated: CASSDRGPRADEQFF.

The chain uses TRBV5-4 and TRBJ2-1; no clear D. The CDR3 totals 12 residues. CDR1 and CDR2 from the germline V gene are SGHNT and YYREEE (reference sequence). The ends were cut back, 1 base at V and 9 bases at J, with 8 bases in the middle. This chain's CDR3 is CASSLQDAEQFF. The CDR3 DNA follows: TGTGCCAGCAGCTTGCAGGACGCTGAGCAGTTCTTC.

The V call is TRBV6-1, the J call TRBJ2-2, with 15 bases lining up with TRBD2. The CDR3 totals 18 residues. Germline V gene data show CDR1 as MNHNS and CDR2 as SASEGT. V lost 8 bases and J lost 5; bases outside the gene matches: 12. In DNA, the CDR3 is TGTGCCAGCGGTGCCGGGACTAGCGGGAGGAGATGGACCGGGGAGCTGTTTTTT. Protein sequence: CASGAGTSGRRWTGELFF.

The rearrangement uses TRBV7-2 and TRBJ2-5; TRBD2 is a possible D gene (6 bases). Germline loops: CDR1 SGHTA, CDR2 FQGNSA. V shed 5 bases and J shed 4 bases, with 8 bases lying between them. The CDR3 contains 12 residues. The CDR3 loop reads CASSRAGETQYF. CDR3 in DNA: TGTGCCAGCAGCCGAGCGGGAGAGACCCAGTACTTC.

The CDR3 reads CASNQQGAPTGELFF. Here the CDR3 DNA reads TGTGCCAGCAACCAACAGGGGGCGCCCACCGGGGAGCTGTTTTTT. The genes are TRBV27 and TRBJ2-2, with 9 bases lining up with TRBD1. The length of the CDR3 is 15 residues. After removal of 7 bases from V and 4 bases from J, the junction contained 7 bases not matched to a gene. Germline CDR1 is MNHEY and CDR2 is SMNVEV (reference sequence).

This chain links TRBV5-4 with TRBJ2-1; 13 bases are shared with TRBD2. Germline-derived CDR1 and CDR2 are SGHNT and YYREEE (reference sequence). This CDR3 comprises 15 residues. Trimming took 5 bases from V and 4 from J; bases not matched to a gene: 3. The CDR3 bases are TGTGCCAGCAGTCCGACTAGCGGGAGGTACAATGAGCAGTTCTTC. It specifies CASSPTSGRYNEQFF.

The genes are TRBV18 and TRBJ2-5; D not certain. V lost 3 bases and J 5 bases, leaving 10 bases between the germline ends. The CDR3 contains 13 residues. In germline, CDR1 is KGHSH, CDR2 LQKENI. CDR3 loop: CASSPLGWETQYF. The CDR3 coding sequence is TGTGCCAGCTCACCCCTTGGATGGGAGACCCAGTACTTC.

The chain has TRBV6-1 and TRBJ2-5; D might be TRBD1 or TRBD2, each matching 5 bases. The DNA end is a closer match to TRBJ2-7, so the J assignment may be wrong. Germline V gene lookup returns CDR1 MNHNS and CDR2 SASEGT. The CDR3 has 14 amino acids. CDR3 protein: CASSWGSASYEQYF. CDR3 sequence (DNA): TGTGCCAGCAGTTGGGGGTCCGCCTCCTACGAGCAGTACTTC.

The V call is TRBV7-2, the J call TRBJ2-2; TRBD1 agrees at 9 bases. With 7 bases clipped from V and 4 bases from J, the junction kept 7 bases outside the gene matches. The germline gives CDR1 SGHTA, CDR2 FQGNSA. CDR3 length equals 15 residues. CDR3 in amino acids: CASTADRGVTGELFF. The CDR3 DNA sequence: TGTGCCAGCACCGCGGACAGGGGCGTCACCGGGGAGCTGTTTTTT.

This clone appeared a single time. This chain links TRBV6-5 with TRBJ2-7, with TRBD1 as a possible D gene (6 bases). Germline V gives CDR1 MNHEY, CDR2 SVGAGI. The V gene lost 7 bases and the J gene lost 2 bases, with 15 bases spanning the gap. There are 14 residues in the CDR3. CDR3 coding DNA: TGTGCCAGCACCCCGCCGGGACAACCCTACGAGCAGTACTTC. It yields the protein CASTPPGQPYEQYF.

This clone was seen a few times. The chain recombines TRBV4-1 with TRBJ1-4; D is unresolved. Trimming left V 2 bases short and J 6 bases short, with 13 bases between. The CDR3 has 15 amino acids. Germline assignment: CDR1 MGHRA and CDR2 YSYEKL. The DNA of the CDR3 is TGCGCCAGCAGCCAATATCGGCCAGAGGATGAAAAACTGTTTTTT. The encoded protein is CASSQYRPEDEKLFF.

The chain uses TRBV6-1 and TRBJ2-2, with D unresolved. Trimming took 6 bases from V and 6 from J, leaving 2 bases between them. Germline V CDR1 and CDR2: MNHNS, SASEGT. This CDR3 is built from 10 residues. CDR3 in amino acids: CASRAGELFF. CDR3 DNA: TGTGCCAGCAGGGCCGGGGAGCTGTTTTTT.

The CDR3 region has the DNA TGTGCCAGCAGCCTAATGGGGGTAGGCACTGAAGCTTTCTTT. This codes for CASSLMGVGTEAFF. The chain is built from TRBV7-3 and TRBJ1-1; TRBD1 is a possible D gene (5 bases). Germline loops: CDR1 SGHTA, CDR2 FQGTGA. V lost 5 bases and J lost 4, with 14 bases in between. This CDR3 contains 14 residues.

The chain uses TRBV6-5 and TRBJ2-1, with a possible D match to TRBD2 (6 bases). The V end lost 6 bases, the J end lost 3 bases, and 15 bases lay between the germline ends. Per germline, CDR1 MNHEY and CDR2 SVGAGI. This CDR3 has 15 amino acids. CDR3 in DNA: TGTGCCAGCAGCGAATCCGGGACTTACTACAATGAGCAGTTCTTC. Its protein product is CASSESGTYYNEQFF.

V is TRBV27 and J is TRBJ2-1; TRBD2 agrees at 10 bases. Germline V gene sequence: CDR1 MNHEY, CDR2 SMNVEV (reference sequence). The V and J ends lost 5 bases and 8 bases, in that order; junction bases with no gene match: 12. CDR3 length equals 16 residues. The CDR3 DNA sequence: TGTGCCAGCAGTACACACTCTAGCGGGAGAGGAGATGAGCAGTTCTTC. Residues: CASSTHSSGRGDEQFF.